The 14 T cell receptor beta chains below all came from one sample that was sequenced in a study of T cells in Graves' hyperthyroidism and ophthalmopathy. RNA transcripts were the template for amplifying TCR beta CDR3 regions. During a first-round RT-PCR of the TCR CDR3, the HTBI primer set was used. TCRdb recomputed calls from the multiplex PCR reads with MiXCR, one row per CDR3 protein. There are 250,000 or so distinct CDR3 sequences in the sample; about 16% occur only once, and roughly 30% lies in the top ten. The sequencing sample was made of blood. The receptors derive from a woman in her forties or fifties with Graves' hyperthyroidism that later progressed to Graves' ophthalmopathy.

In its sample, this clonotype was seen many times. The chain has TRBV7-9 and TRBJ2-5; 9 bases are a match to TRBD2. The junction had 4 bases not matched to a gene; V was cut back by 2 bases and J by 3 bases. Germline V lookup: CDR1 SEHNR, CDR2 FQNEAQ (reference sequence). The length of the CDR3 is 15 residues. The CDR3 is CASSLQAGGEETQYF. The DNA for the CDR3 is TGTGCCAGCAGCTTACAAGCGGGGGGTGAAGAGACCCAGTACTTC. Looking up the rest from reference TRBV7-9 and TRBJ2-5 gives the full variable domain: DTGVSQNPRHKITKRGQNVTFRCDPISEHNRLYWYRQTLGQGPEFLTYFQNEAQLEKSRLLSDRFSAERPKGSFSTLEIQRTEQGDSAMYLCASSLQAGGEETQYFGPGTRLLVL.

This clonotype came up many times. The chain carries TRBV28 and TRBJ1-1; D is perhaps TRBD1 (5 bases). V lost 3 bases, J lost 3 bases, and 14 bases lay in between. CDR1 and CDR2 from the germline V gene are MDHEN and SYDVKM. The CDR3 length is 15 residues. In nucleotides, the CDR3 is TGTGCCAGCAGTTTCCTGGGACCCGGCGACACTGAAGCTTTCTTT. Its protein is CASSFLGPGDTEAFF.

This clonotype has a handful of counts. J is TRBJ2-3 and V is TRBV15, with 10 nucleotides matching TRBD1. The CDR3 is made up of 16 amino acids. V dropped 3 bases and J dropped 2; count of bases not matched to a gene: 5. The V gene's germline CDR1 is LNHNV and CDR2 YYDKDF (reference sequence). The CDR3 region is CATSRGDRGTTDTQYF. CDR3 in DNA: TGTGCCACCAGCAGGGGGGACAGGGGAACCACAGATACGCAGTATTTT.

In regard to this clonotype: This may be a read error: a much more frequent sequence differs by one nucleotide. This rearrangement joins TRBV20-1 to TRBJ2-1, with a possible D match to TRBD2 (6 bases). V lost 5 bases and J lost 5, with 7 bases in between. CDR1 is DFQATT, CDR2 SNEGSKA, per germline (reference sequence). This CDR3 comprises 11 residues. This CDR3 is CSAGTDNEQFF. The DNA for the CDR3 is TGCAGTGCTGGGACTGACAATGAGCAGTTCTTC.

This clonotype was counted ten times or more. The chain recombines TRBV27 with TRBJ2-3; 10 nucleotides line up with TRBD2. The CDR3 is made up of 16 amino acids. The V segment lost 5 bases and the J segment 11 bases; nucleotides outside the gene matches: 16. Germline CDR1 and CDR2: MNHEY and SMNVEV (reference sequence). Here the CDR3 DNA reads TGTGCCAGCAGTCCTACTCCCTCGACTAGCGGGCATGTGCAGTATTTT. It specifies CASSPTPSTSGHVQYF.

This clonotype was recorded many times. The chain combines TRBV9 with TRBJ2-7, with 10 bases identical to TRBD2. V lost 0 bases to trimming and J lost 9 bases; unmatched junction nucleotides: 12. Germline V CDR1 and CDR2: SGDLS, YYNGEE. The CDR3 covers 16 residues. CDR3 bases: TGTGCCAGCAGCGTAGGCGCGGATATAGCGGGAGGCGGGCAGTACTTC. Amino acids: CASSVGADIAGGGQYF.

V usage is TRBV13 and J usage is TRBJ2-7; 11 bases line up with TRBD2. Germline CDR1 is PRHDT and CDR2 is FYEKMQ (reference sequence). The CDR3 extends over 19 amino acids. V lost 0 bases, J lost 5 bases, and 15 bases stayed unmatched. The CDR3 is CASSLGGRLAGPAGDEQYF. DNA for the CDR3: TGTGCCAGCAGCTTAGGGGGCCGACTAGCGGGACCCGCGGGGGACGAGCAGTACTTC.

The sample holds many counts of this clonotype. V usage is TRBV30 and J usage is TRBJ2-3; 10 positions match TRBD1. After removal of 7 bases from V and 2 bases from J, the junction contained 6 bases not matched to a gene. The CDR3 is 14 amino acids. Germline V CDR1 and CDR2: GTSNPN, SVGIG (reference sequence). CDR3 nucleotides: TGTGCCTCAGGGACAGGGGAATTCACAGATACGCAGTATTTT. Translation: CASGTGEFTDTQYF.

This clonotype was seen many times. This rearrangement joins TRBV20-1 to TRBJ2-7, with TRBD1 identical over 8 bases. Germline CDR1 DFQATT, CDR2 SNEGSKA (reference sequence). The CDR3 covers 17 residues. V gave up 0 bases and J gave up 2 bases; unmatched junction bases: 12. CDR3 amino acids: CSARERRNRGIAYEQYF. The CDR3 DNA sequence: TGCAGTGCTAGAGAGAGGAGGAACAGGGGGATAGCCTACGAGCAGTACTTC.

This clonotype has at least ten counts. The chain uses TRBV3-1 and TRBJ1-2; D might be TRBD1 (6 bases). CDR1 and CDR2 from the germline V gene are LGHDT and YNNKEL (reference sequence). Trimming took 0 bases from V and 3 from J, leaving 14 bases between them. The CDR3 loop spans 16 amino acids. The chain's CDR3 is CASSQDPLEGDYGYTF. The CDR3 DNA reads TGTGCCAGCAGCCAAGATCCGCTGGAGGGGGACTATGGCTACACCTTC.

This clonotype was seen repeatedly, ten times or more. The V call is TRBV20-1, the J call TRBJ1-2; 7 positions match TRBD1. Trimming cost V 3 bases and J 10 bases; bases outside gene matches: 14. Germline V CDR1 and CDR2: DFQATT, SNEGSKA (reference sequence). CDR3 length: 14 residues. The CDR3 nucleotides read TGCAGTGCTAGCCGAGGAGGGACAGATAAGTTCTACACCTTC. This translates into CSASRGGTDKFYTF.

This clonotype was counted at least ten times. The rearrangement links TRBV10-3 to TRBJ2-3; TRBD2 matches at 15 bases. CDR3 length: 17 residues. Looked up from germline, CDR1 is ENHRY and CDR2 is SYGVKD. V gave up 7 bases and J gave up 8 bases; unmatched junction bases: 13. CDR3 coding DNA: TGTGCCATCAACCGACAAGGACTAGCGGGAGGGGAGGGTACGCAGTATTTT. Its translation is CAINRQGLAGGEGTQYF.

The V and J genes are TRBV15 and TRBJ2-7; 14 nucleotides agree with TRBD2. The CDR3 runs to 18 residues. Germline CDR1 is LNHNV and CDR2 is YYDKDF (reference sequence). With V trimmed by 0 bases and J by 3 bases, 7 bases remained unmatched. CDR3 DNA sequence: TGTGCCACCAGCAGAGAAGGGACTAGCGGGAGATTCTTCTACGAGCAGTACTTC. This sequence encodes CATSREGTSGRFFYEQYF. The variable domain in full, completed from reference TRBV15 and TRBJ2-7, reads DAMVIQNPRYQVTQFGKPVTLSCSQTLNHNVMYWYQQKSSQAPKLLFHYYDKDFNNEADTPDNFQSRRPNTSFCFLDIRSPGLGDTAMYLCATSREGTSGRFFYEQYFGPGTRLTVT.

The chain couples TRBV29-1 to TRBJ2-7; tentative D call: TRBD2 (6 bases). This CDR3 comprises 12 residues. Germline CDR1 SQVTM, CDR2 ANQGSEA. V gave up 8 bases and J gave up 7 bases, with 18 bases separating them. The CDR3 region is CSPGGVLGEQYF. The CDR3 nucleotides read TGCAGCCCCGGCGGGGTCTTAGGGGAGCAGTACTTC.